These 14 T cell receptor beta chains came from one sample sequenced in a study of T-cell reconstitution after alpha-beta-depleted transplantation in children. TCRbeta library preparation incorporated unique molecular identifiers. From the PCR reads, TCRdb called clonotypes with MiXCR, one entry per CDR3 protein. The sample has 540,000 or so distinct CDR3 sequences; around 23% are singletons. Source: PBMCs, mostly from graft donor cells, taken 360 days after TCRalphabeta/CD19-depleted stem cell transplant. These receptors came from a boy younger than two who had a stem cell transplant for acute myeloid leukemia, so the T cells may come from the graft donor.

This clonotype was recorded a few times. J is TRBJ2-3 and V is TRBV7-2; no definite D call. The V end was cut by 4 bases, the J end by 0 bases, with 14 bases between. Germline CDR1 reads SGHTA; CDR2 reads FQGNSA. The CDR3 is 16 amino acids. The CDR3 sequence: CASSSGALISTDTQYF. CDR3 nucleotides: TGTGCCAGCAGCTCGGGTGCCCTCATAAGCACAGATACGCAGTATTTT. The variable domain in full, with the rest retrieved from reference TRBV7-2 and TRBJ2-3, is GAGVSQSPSNKVTEKGKDVELRCDPISGHTALYWYRQSLGQGLEFLIYFQGNSAPDKSGLPSDRFSAERTGGSVSTLTIQRTQQEDSAVYLCASSSGALISTDTQYFGPGTRLTVL.

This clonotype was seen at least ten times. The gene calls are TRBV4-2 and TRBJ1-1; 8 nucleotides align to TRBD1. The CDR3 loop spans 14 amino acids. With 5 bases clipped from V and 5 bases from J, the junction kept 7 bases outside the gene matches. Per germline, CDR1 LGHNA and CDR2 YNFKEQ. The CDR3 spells CASSSRTGRTEAFF. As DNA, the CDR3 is TGTGCCAGCAGCTCCCGGACAGGGCGAACTGAAGCTTTCTTT.

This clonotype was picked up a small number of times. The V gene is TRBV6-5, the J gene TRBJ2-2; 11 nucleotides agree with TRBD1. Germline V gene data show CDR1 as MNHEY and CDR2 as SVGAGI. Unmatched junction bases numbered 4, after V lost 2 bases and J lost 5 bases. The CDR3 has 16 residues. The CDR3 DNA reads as TGTGCCAGCAGTTACCACCGGGACAGGGGGACCGGGGAGCTGTTTTTT. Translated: CASSYHRDRGTGELFF.

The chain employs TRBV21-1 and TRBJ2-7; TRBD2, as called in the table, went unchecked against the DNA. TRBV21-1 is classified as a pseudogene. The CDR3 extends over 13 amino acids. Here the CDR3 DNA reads TGTGCCAGCAGCACCCGCGGATCCTACGAGCAGTACGTC. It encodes CASSTRGSYEQYV.

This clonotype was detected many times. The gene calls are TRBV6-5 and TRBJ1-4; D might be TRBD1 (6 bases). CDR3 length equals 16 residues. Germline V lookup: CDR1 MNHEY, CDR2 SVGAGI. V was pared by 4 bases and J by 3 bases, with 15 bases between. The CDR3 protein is CASSSGIQGANEKLFF. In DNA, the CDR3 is TGTGCCAGCAGTTCGGGAATACAGGGAGCTAATGAAAAACTGTTTTTT.

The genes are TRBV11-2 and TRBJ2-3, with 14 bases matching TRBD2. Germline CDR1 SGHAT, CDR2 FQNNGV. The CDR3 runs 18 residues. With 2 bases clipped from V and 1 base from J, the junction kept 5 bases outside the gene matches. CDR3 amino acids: CASSLWTSGGPRTDTQYF. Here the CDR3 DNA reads TGTGCCAGCAGCTTATGGACTAGCGGGGGGCCCCGCACAGATACGCAGTATTTT.

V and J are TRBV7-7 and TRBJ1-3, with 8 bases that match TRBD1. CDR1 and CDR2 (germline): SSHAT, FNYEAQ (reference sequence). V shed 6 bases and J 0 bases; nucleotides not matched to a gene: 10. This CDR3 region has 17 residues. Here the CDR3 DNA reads TGTGCCAGCAGATCCGAGGACAGGGAACACTCTGGAAACACCATATATTTT. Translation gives CASRSEDREHSGNTIYF.

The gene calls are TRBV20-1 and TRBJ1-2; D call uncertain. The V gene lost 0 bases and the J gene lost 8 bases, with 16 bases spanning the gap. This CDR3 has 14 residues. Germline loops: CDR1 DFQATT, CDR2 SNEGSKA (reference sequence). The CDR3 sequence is CSAREPFAPRGYTF. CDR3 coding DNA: TGCAGTGCTAGAGAACCGTTCGCACCCCGGGGCTACACCTTC.

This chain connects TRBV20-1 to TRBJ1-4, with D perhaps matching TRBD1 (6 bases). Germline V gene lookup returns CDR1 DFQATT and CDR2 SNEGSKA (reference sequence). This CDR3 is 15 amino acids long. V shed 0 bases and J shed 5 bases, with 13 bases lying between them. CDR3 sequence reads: CSAREGGRSNEKLFF. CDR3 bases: TGCAGTGCTAGAGAAGGGGGGCGGTCGAATGAAAAACTGTTTTTT.

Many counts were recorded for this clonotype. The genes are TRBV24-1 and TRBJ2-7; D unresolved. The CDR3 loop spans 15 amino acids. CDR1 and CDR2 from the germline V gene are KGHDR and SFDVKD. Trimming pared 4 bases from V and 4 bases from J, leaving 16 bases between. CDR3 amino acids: CATSDTLSPPYEQYF. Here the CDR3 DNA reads TGTGCCACCAGTGACACCCTTAGTCCACCGTACGAGCAGTACTTC.

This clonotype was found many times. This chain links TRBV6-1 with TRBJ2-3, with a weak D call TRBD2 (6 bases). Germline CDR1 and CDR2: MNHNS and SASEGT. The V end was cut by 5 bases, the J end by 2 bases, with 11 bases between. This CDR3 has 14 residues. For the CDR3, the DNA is TGTGCCAGCAGTCCCTGGGGGGACACAGATACGCAGTATTTT. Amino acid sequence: CASSPWGDTDTQYF.

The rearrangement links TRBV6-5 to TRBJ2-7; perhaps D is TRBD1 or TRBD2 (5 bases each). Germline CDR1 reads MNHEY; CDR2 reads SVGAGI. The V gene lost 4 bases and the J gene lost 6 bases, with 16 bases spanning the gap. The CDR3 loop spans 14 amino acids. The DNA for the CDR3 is TGTGCCAGCAGTTTTGGGGGAACGGAAGCCGAGCAGTACTTC. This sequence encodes CASSFGGTEAEQYF.

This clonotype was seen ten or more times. CDR3 bases: TGTGCCAGCAGTGAACCTACTAGCGGGGGGAAGGGGCAGTTCTTC. Its translation is CASSEPTSGGKGQFF. The rearrangement links TRBV25-1 to TRBJ2-1; 12 positions agree with TRBD2. With 2 bases clipped from V and 12 bases from J, the junction kept 8 bases outside the gene matches. CDR1 MGHDK and CDR2 SYGVNS come from the germline V gene. This CDR3 is 15 amino acids long.

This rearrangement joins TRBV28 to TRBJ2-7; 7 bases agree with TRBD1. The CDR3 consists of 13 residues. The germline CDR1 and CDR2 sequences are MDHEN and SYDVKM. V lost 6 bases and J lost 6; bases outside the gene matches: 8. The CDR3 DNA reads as TGTGCCAGCAGCCTAAGAGGGGGCGTCGAGCAGTACGTC. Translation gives CASSLRGGVEQYV.